This T cell receptor (beta chain) was identified during a study of blood T cell repertoires in COVID-19. Study background: PBMCs, B-cell-depleted T cells, or T cells were the source of the cDNA or gDNA that made up the material.

This CDR3 spans 12 amino acids. Trimming pared 4 bases from V and 9 bases from J, leaving 8 bases between. Germline CDR1 SGHNT, CDR2 YYREEE (reference sequence). Assay used: immunoSEQ multiplex PCR; TCRdb lists only in-frame clones, some missing. This table holds more than 100,000 clones, about 81% found once. Sequences were obtained from peripheral blood. This clonotype was sampled from a woman at least 80 years old with acute or convalescent COVID-19. This chain joins TRBV5-4 and TRBJ1-6, with D uncertain. The CDR3 nucleotides are TGTGCCAGCAGCCCTCAGGCTTCACCCCTCCACTTT. It is translated as CASSPQASPLHF.